Listed below are T cell receptor beta chains from one sample, sequenced in a study of chemoradiotherapy in HPV16-positive cancers. This table comes from immunoSEQ multiplex PCR, and its TCRdb copy is limited to in-frame clones, with some not included. The sample contains more than 15,000 clones, roughly 79% of which appear only once. This specimen was taken from a patient who underwent chemoradiotherapy. The receptors shown here come from a human donor with HPV-associated anogenital cancer. CDR3s leave out the opening cysteine and the closing phenylalanine or tryptophan.

j_call: TRBJ1-2
v_call: TRBV27
cdr3_aa: ASRTTGGSYGYT

j_call: TRBJ1-2
v_call: TRBV28
cdr3_aa: ASSLTGAKVGNYGYT

j_call: TRBJ1-1
v_call: TRBV2
cdr3_aa: ASSKSPRTYTEAF

j_call: TRBJ1-2
v_call: TRBV7-9
cdr3_aa: ASSLKPTDVNYGYT

j_call: TRBJ1-6
v_call: TRBV5-1
cdr3_aa: ASSLVGSYNSPLH

j_call: TRBJ2-1
v_call: TRBV28
cdr3_aa: ASSLAPGWGAF

j_call: TRBJ1-2
v_call: TRBV15
cdr3_aa: ATSRDQGRSGGYT

j_call: TRBJ2-1
v_call: TRBV7-2
cdr3_aa: ASRGSSYNEQF

j_call: TRBJ2-5
v_call: TRBV2
cdr3_aa: ASREGGETQY

j_call: TRBJ1-2
v_call: TRBV6-1
cdr3_aa: ASSILQGLNYGYT

j_call: TRBJ1-1
v_call: TRBV6-6
cdr3_aa: ASSYSGDSNTEAF

j_call: TRBJ1-2
v_call: TRBV5-1
cdr3_aa: ASSLSVETYGYT

j_call: TRBJ2-2
v_call: TRBV4-3
cdr3_aa: ASSPRYYTGELF

j_call: TRBJ1-2
v_call: TRBV7-2
cdr3_aa: ASSLFQGQGAMGGYT

j_call: TRBJ2-2
v_call: TRBV5-1
cdr3_aa: ASSLSDAAFTGELF

j_call: TRBJ2-1
v_call: TRBV6-5
cdr3_aa: ASSYSPGAHKQF

j_call: TRBJ2-2
v_call: TRBV5-4
cdr3_aa: ASSPYAPLSTGELF

j_call: TRBJ2-7
v_call: TRBV27
cdr3_aa: ASSLPGHHEQY

j_call: TRBJ2-7
v_call: TRBV2
cdr3_aa: ASRIPGPLREQY

j_call: TRBJ1-1
v_call: TRBV7-2
cdr3_aa: ASTVGTWAEAF

j_call: TRBJ1-2
v_call: TRBV2
cdr3_aa: ASSDGTLYGYT

j_call: TRBJ1-2
v_call: TRBV5-1
cdr3_aa: ASSTRQGNYGYT

j_call: TRBJ1-1
v_call: TRBV6-5
cdr3_aa: AVGWGRDEAF

j_call: TRBJ2-5
v_call: TRBV2
cdr3_aa: ASRPRSVGAETQY

j_call: TRBJ1-2
v_call: TRBV7-2
cdr3_aa: ATARLTALTVSGYT

j_call: TRBJ2-7
v_call: TRBV9
cdr3_aa: ASSGTGPYEQY

j_call: TRBJ2-1
v_call: TRBV5-6
cdr3_aa: ASSPLGVGGDNEQF

j_call: TRBJ2-3
v_call: TRBV7-8
cdr3_aa: ASSLGTTDTQY

j_call: TRBJ2-1
v_call: TRBV7-9
cdr3_aa: ASSSAGGLGHNEQF

j_call: TRBJ1-5
v_call: TRBV7-2
cdr3_aa: ASSPRTGRNQPQH

j_call: TRBJ1-1
v_call: TRBV10-1
cdr3_aa: ASSEGGYRRTEAF

j_call: TRBJ2-1
v_call: TRBV25-1
cdr3_aa: ASSGRLGRGSSYNEQF

j_call: TRBJ2-1
v_call: TRBV5-1
cdr3_aa: ASSFSGGAYNEQF

j_call: TRBJ2-5
v_call: TRBV4-2
cdr3_aa: ASSQGTGWETQY

j_call: TRBJ1-2
v_call: TRBV4-1
cdr3_aa: ASSRGTGTGYGYT

j_call: TRBJ2-7
v_call: TRBV9
cdr3_aa: ASGRTYISNEQY

j_call: TRBJ1-5
v_call: TRBV27
cdr3_aa: ASRPQGLGQPQH

j_call: TRBJ2-7
v_call: TRBV7-2
cdr3_aa: ASRETGAGYEQY

j_call: TRBJ1-5
v_call: TRBV28
cdr3_aa: ASSRQTGGRRAQH

j_call: TRBJ2-5
v_call: TRBV7-7
cdr3_aa: ASSLLGASEETQY

j_call: TRBJ2-5
v_call: TRBV6-5
cdr3_aa: ASSSPHLSGETQY